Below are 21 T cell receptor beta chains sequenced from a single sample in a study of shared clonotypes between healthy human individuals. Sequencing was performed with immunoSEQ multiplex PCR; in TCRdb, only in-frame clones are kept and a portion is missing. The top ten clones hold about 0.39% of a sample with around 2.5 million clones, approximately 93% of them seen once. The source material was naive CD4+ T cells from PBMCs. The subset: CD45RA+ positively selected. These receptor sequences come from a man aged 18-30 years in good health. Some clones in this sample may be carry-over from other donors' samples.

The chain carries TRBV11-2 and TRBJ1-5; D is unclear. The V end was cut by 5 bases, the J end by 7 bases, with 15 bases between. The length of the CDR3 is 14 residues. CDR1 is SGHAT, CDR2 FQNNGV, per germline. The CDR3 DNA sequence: TGTGCCAGCAGCCCGGTGGGAGGGCGGCAGCCCCAGCATTTT. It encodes CASSPVGGRQPQHF.

The CDR3 protein is CASSYSAAVGNTIYF. DNA for the CDR3: TGTGCCAGCAGTTATTCGGCGGCAGTCGGAAACACCATATATTTT. V gene TRBV6-6 combines with J gene TRBJ1-3, with D uncertain. Germline V gene sequence: CDR1 MNHNY, CDR2 SVGAGI (reference sequence). Trimming took 3 bases from V and 4 from J, leaving 13 bases between them. This CDR3 is built from 15 residues.

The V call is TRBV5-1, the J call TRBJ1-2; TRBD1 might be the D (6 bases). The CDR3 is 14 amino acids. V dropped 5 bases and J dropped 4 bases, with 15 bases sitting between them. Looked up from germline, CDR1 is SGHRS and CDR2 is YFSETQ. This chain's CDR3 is CASRGQGTSYGYTF. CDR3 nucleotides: TGCGCCAGCAGGGGGCAGGGGACCTCCTATGGCTACACCTTC. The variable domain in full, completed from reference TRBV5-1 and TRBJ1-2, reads KAGVTQTPRYLIKTRGQQVTLSCSPISGHRSVSWYQQTPGQGLQFLFEYFSETQRNKGNFPGRFSGRQFSNSRSEMNVSTLELGDSALYLCASRGQGTSYGYTFGSGTRLTVV.

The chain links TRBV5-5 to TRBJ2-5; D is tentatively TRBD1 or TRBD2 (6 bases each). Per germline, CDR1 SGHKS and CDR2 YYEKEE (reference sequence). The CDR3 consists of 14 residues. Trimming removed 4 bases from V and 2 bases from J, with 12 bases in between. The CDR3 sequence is CASSPGGTQETQYF. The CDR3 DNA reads TGTGCCAGCAGCCCCGGGGGCACTCAAGAGACCCAGTACTTC.

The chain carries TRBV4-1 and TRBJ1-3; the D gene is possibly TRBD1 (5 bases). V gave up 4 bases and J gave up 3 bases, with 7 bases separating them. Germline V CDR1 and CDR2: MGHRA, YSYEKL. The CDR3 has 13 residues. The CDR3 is CASSRDVGNTIYF. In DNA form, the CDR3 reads TGCGCCAGCAGCCGGGACGTTGGAAACACCATATATTTT.

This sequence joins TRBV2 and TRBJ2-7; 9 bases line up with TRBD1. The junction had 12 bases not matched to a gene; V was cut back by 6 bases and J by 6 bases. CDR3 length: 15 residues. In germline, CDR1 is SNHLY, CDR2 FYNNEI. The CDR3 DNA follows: TGTGCCAGCAGGGACCAACAGGGGGCGCATCTCGAGCAGTACTTC. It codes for CASRDQQGAHLEQYF. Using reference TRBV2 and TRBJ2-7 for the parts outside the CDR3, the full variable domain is EPEVTQTPSHQVTQMGQEVILRCVPISNHLYFYWYRQILGQKVEFLVSFYNNEISEKSEIFDDQFSVERPDGSNFTLKIRSTKLEDSAMYFCASRDQQGAHLEQYFGPGTRLTVT.

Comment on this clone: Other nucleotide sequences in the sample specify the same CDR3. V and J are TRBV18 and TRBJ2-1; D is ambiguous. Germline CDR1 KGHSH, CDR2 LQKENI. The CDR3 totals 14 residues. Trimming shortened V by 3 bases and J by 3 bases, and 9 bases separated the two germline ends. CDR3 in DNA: TGTGCCAGCTCACCCCCGAGCAGCTACAATGAGCAGTTCTTC. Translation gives CASSPPSSYNEQFF.

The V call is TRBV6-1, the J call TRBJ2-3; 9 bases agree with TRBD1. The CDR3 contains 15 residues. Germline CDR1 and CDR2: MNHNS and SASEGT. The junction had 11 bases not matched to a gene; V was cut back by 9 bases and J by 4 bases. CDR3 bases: TGTGCCAGGGGGGGGACAGGGAATCTGGCAGATACGCAGTATTTT. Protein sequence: CARGGTGNLADTQYF.

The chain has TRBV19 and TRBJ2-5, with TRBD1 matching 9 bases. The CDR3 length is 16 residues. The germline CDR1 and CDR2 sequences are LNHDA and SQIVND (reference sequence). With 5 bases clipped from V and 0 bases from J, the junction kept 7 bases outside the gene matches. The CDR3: CASSSRQGGYQETQYF. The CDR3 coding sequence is TGTGCCAGTAGTTCCCGACAGGGGGGGTACCAAGAGACCCAGTACTTC.

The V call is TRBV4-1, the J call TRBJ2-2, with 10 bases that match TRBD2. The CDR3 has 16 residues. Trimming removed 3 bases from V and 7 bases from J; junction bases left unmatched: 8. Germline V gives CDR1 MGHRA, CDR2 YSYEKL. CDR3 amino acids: CASSQGLAGVIGELFF. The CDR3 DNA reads TGCGCCAGCAGCCAGGGGCTAGCGGGAGTAATCGGGGAGCTGTTTTTT.

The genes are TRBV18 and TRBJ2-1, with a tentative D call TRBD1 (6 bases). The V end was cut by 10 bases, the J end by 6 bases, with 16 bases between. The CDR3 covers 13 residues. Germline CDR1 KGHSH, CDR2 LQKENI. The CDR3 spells CATGINRANEQFF. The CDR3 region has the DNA TGTGCCACCGGAATAAACAGGGCCAATGAGCAGTTCTTC.

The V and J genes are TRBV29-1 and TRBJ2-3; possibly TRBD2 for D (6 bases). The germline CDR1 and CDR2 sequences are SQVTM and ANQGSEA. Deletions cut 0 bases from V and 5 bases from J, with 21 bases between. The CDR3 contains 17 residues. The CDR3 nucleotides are TGCAGCGTTGAAGATCTTACGACTAGGATTGCCGGAGATACGCAGTATTTT. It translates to CSVEDLTTRIAGDTQYF.

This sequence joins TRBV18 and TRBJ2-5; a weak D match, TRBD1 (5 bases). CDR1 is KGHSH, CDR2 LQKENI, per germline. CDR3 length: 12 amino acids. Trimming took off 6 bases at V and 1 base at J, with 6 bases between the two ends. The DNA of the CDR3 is TGTGCCAGCTCCGACAGCCAAGAGACCCAGTACTTC. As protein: CASSDSQETQYF.

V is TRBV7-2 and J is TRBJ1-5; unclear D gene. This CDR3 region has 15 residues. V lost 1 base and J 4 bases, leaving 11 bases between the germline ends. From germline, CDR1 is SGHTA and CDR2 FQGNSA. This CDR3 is CASSLVTSKNQPQHF. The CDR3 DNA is TGTGCCAGCAGCTTAGTGACGTCAAAGAATCAGCCCCAGCATTTT.

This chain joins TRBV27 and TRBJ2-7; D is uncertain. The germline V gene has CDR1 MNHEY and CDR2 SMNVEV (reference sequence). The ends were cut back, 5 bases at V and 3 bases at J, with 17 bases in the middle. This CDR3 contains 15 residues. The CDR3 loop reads CASSPSDVYGYEQYF. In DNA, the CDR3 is TGTGCCAGCAGTCCCTCGGACGTATATGGCTACGAGCAGTACTTC.

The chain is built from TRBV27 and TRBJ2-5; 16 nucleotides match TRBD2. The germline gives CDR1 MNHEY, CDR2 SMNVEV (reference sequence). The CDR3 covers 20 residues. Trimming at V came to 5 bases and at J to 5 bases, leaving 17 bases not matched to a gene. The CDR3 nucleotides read TGTGCCAGCAGTCAAAGCCCCCCGGGACTAGCGGGAGGGGGGAGCGAGACCCAGTACTTC. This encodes CASSQSPPGLAGGGSETQYF.

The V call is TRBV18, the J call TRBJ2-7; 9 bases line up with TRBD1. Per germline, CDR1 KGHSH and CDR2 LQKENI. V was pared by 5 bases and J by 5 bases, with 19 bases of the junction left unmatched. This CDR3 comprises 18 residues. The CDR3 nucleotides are TGTGCCAGCTCAACTACCCACTTACGGACAGGGGAGGGTGACGAGCAGTACTTC. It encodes CASSTTHLRTGEGDEQYF.

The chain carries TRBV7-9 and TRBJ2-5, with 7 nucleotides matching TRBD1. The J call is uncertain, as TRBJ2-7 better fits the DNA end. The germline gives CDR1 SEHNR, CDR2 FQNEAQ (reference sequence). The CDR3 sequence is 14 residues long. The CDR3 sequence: CASSPLQGSYEQYF. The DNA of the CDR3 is TGTGCCAGCAGCCCCTTACAGGGGTCCTACGAGCAGTACTTC.

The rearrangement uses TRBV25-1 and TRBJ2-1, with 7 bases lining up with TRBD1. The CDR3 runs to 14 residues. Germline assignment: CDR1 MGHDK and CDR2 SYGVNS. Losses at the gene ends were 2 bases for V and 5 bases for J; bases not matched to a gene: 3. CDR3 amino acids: CASSEPGQNNEQFF. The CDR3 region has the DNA TGTGCCAGCAGTGAACCGGGACAGAACAATGAGCAGTTCTTC.

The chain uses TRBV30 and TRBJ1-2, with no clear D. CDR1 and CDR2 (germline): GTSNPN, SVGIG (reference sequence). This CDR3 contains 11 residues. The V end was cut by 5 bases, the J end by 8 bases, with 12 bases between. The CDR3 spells CAWEDGGGYTF. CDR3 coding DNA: TGTGCCTGGGAAGACGGAGGAGGCTACACCTTC. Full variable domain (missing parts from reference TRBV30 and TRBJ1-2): SQTIHQWPATLVQPVGSPLSLECTVEGTSNPNLYWYRQAAGRGLQLLFYSVGIGQISSEVPQNLSASRPQDRQFILSSKKLLLSDSGFYLCAWEDGGGYTFGSGTRLTVV.

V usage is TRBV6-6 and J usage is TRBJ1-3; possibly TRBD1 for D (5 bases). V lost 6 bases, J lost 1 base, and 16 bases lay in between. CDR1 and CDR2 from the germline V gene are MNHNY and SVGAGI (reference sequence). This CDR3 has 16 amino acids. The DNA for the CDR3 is TGTGCCAGCAGGGGCCATGGGACGGATTCTGGAAACACCATATATTTT. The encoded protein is CASRGHGTDSGNTIYF.